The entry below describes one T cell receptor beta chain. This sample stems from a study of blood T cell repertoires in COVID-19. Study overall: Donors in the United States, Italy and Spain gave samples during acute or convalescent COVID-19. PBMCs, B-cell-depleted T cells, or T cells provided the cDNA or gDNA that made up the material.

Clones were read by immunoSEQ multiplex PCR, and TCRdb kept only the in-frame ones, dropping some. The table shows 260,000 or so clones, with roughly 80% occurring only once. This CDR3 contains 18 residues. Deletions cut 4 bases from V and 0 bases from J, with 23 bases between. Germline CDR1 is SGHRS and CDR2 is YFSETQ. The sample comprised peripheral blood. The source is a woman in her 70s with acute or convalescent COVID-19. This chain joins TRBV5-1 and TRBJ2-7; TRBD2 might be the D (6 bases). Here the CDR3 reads CASSLRAYRDSSSYEQYF. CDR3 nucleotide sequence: TGCGCCAGCAGCCTTAGAGCTTACCGGGACTCGAGCTCCTACGAGCAGTACTTC.